The present T cell receptor beta chain was sequenced within a study of type 1 and type 2 diabetes patients (dated by TCRdb to 2016 to 2017). Study-wide context: Recruited in China, the cohort was made up of 9 or 10 type 1 diabetes patients, four type 2 diabetes patients and 6 or 7 nondiabetic controls. Throughout the study, CD4 or CD8 MicroBeads on MACS columns were used to positively select CD4+ and CD8+ T cells from PBMCs. A total of 15 million to 20 million paired-end reads was generated across the whole study. The study profiled TCRbeta repertoires by high-throughput sequencing to compare type 1 diabetes, type 2 diabetes and nondiabetic individuals. Type 2 diabetes patients were included as a disease comparison group for the type 1 diabetes patients. When approximately 18-cycle amplification was compared with roughly 25-cycle amplification, V gene usage looked similar, suggesting that primer efficiencies were similar and PCR bias was random. The TCRbeta libraries underwent paired-end sequencing on Illumina HiSeq 2000 or MiSeq instruments.

All diabetic patients met standard classification criteria for type 1 or type 2 diabetes, with glucose and C-peptide assessed by WHO-recommended methods. Donors were excluded if they had other autoimmune diseases or infections within the previous four weeks. Roughly 9.5 milliliters of peripheral blood were collected from each participant. PBMCs were isolated with LymphoPrep density separation. In the case of this clonotype: Its cognate antigen has yet to be identified. No base-level quality is on record; no much larger clone is a single base apart.

The listed sequencing device is Illumina MiSeq. Genomic DNA from sorted T cell subsets was used as template for TCRbeta CDR3 amplification. The TCRbeta CDR3 region was amplified by multiplex PCR using 30 forward and 13 reverse primers. After the PCR products were purified with AMPure XP beads, a second PCR of 20 to 30 cycles was run to add indices and adaptors. Before sequencing, the QIAquick Gel Extraction Kit was used to gel-purify the libraries. On the authors' methods: FLASH was used to merge the paired-end reads, and IgBLAST was used to align the reads to IMGT V, D and J germline references. Reads with less than 70% alignment identity to germline references were removed, leaving roughly 11,000,000 reads across the study. IMGT definitions were followed to assign CDR3 boundaries, reading frame and productivity. Highly-expanded clones were defined as clones making up 1% or more of reads, and normalized Shannon entropy was used to measure diversity. Group differences in Shannon entropy were tested with unpaired two-tailed t-tests. TCRdb reworked the public reads: Q25 trimming with fastp, MiXCR clone assembly, productive beta chains retained. For every CDR3 protein sequence, its rows merge into one entry that carries the most common genes and DNA. The V and J calls shown here were made by TCRdb, not taken from the authors' results. The sample table shows fewer than 300,000 distinct CDR3 sequences, and over 45% are seen once. Of the sample, roughly 15% is held by the ten largest clones.

Broader findings and caveats from the paper: Type 2 diabetes and control samples had highly correlated V and J gene usage patterns, with an average between-sample correlation of approximately 0.97. Only a limited number of T2D and control samples were sequenced, so some T1D-only HECs might also appear in more T2D or control samples. Type 2 diabetes repertoires showed high diversity, significantly greater than type 1 diabetes repertoires in both CD4+ and CD8+ T cells. Type 2 diabetes patients had few highly-expanded CD4+ clones (median one), and those clones made up a median 3.9% of reads. The study groups were not matched for age and gender, which could bias interpretation.

Via the germline V gene, CDR1 is SNHLY and CDR2 FYNNEI. Trimming leaves V shorter by 10 bases and J shorter by 5 bases, with the junction holding 8 bases beyond the gene matches. Spanning cysteine to phenylalanine, the CDR3 consists of 13 amino acids. The kept DNA is CDR3 alone, 39 bases in frame from the first base. The chain joins TRBV2 to TRBJ1-1; the junction holds 9 bases that match TRBD1. This TCR came from a man aged 18 to 29 with type 2 diabetes. Specimen: peripheral blood mononuclear cells (PBMCs). The nucleotide sequence is given as TGTGCCACCAGCTGGACAGGGGAGACTGAAGCTTTCTTT. This yields the protein CATSWTGETEAFF.